This is a list of T cell receptor beta chains from one sample in a study of blood T cell repertoires in COVID-19. Measured with immunoSEQ multiplex PCR; TCRdb has only the in-frame clones, and not every one. Of some 290,000 clones listed, 81% are singletons. Sequencing was carried out using peripheral blood. Receptor source: an older woman with active or convalescent COVID-19. The CDR3 runs from the conserved cysteine through the conserved F or W. The D gene is left open where the match is weak. Clone size, where shown, is once, few, many, or a class for clones that have expanded.

v_call	d_call	cdr3_length	clone_size	j_call	cdr3_aa	cdr3_nt
TRBV5-6	-	14	few	TRBJ1-1	CASSAGSGVTEAFF	TGTGCCAGCAGCGCCGGGTCGGGGGTCACTGAAGCTTTCTTT
TRBV5-1	TRBD1	14	-	TRBJ1-2	CASREGQASEGYTF	TGCGCCAGCAGGGAGGGACAGGCCTCGGAGGGCTACACCTTC
TRBV10-3	TRBD1	16	-	TRBJ1-3	CAIGPGTGRGGNTIYF	TGTGCCATCGGTCCCGGGACAGGGAGGGGAGGAAACACCATATATTTT
TRBV18	-	15	few	TRBJ1-3	CASSPQGNTGNTIYF	TGTGCCAGCTCACCACAGGGGAATACTGGAAACACCATATATTTT
TRBV9	-	15	-	TRBJ2-1	CASGTPDSPNNEQFF	TGTGCCAGCGGCACTCCAGACTCTCCAAACAATGAGCAGTTCTTC
TRBV6-4	-	13	once	TRBJ2-3	CASSDVDGDTQYF	TGTGCCAGCAGTGACGTTGACGGGGATACGCAGTATTTT
TRBV29-1	TRBD1	11	-	TRBJ1-2	CSGTGEYGYTF	TGCAGCGGAACAGGGGAATATGGCTACACCTTC
TRBV19	TRBD1	16	-	TRBJ1-5	CASSITGTAPNQPQHF	TGTGCCAGTAGTATAACCGGGACAGCCCCCAATCAGCCCCAGCATTTT
TRBV3-1/TRBV3-2	-	15	-	TRBJ2-7	CASSQDLRAGGEQYF	TGTGCCAGCAGCCAAGATCTTAGGGCAGGCGGGGAGCAGTACTTC
TRBV9	TRBD2	18	-	TRBJ2-5	CASSVDPVSGGLREFQYF	TGTGCCAGCAGCGTAGACCCGGTTAGCGGGGGGCTCAGGGAGTTCCAGTACTTC
TRBV3-1/TRBV3-2	TRBD2	19	-	TRBJ2-3	CASSQLGLAGGLAEDTQYF	TGTGCCAGCAGCCAATTGGGACTAGCGGGGGGCCTAGCAGAGGATACGCAGTATTTT
TRBV7-9	-	14	-	TRBJ1-1	CASSFQQMNTEAFF	TGTGCCAGCAGCTTCCAACAGATGAACACTGAAGCTTTCTTT
TRBV30	-	14	-	TRBJ1-2	CAHQRFSRYYGYTF	TGTGCCCATCAGAGATTCTCCAGGTACTATGGCTACACCTTC
TRBV29-1	TRBD1	13	-	TRBJ1-4	CSVTGTGGEKLFF	TGCAGCGTTACGGGGACAGGCGGTGAAAAACTGTTTTTT
TRBV4-1	-	20	-	TRBJ1-6	CASSQDLLRRFSSYNSPLHF	TGCGCCAGCAGCCAAGATCTCCTCCGTCGTTTTAGCTCCTATAATTCACCCCTCCACTTT
TRBV7-3	TRBD2	16	-	TRBJ2-5	CASSLSGGAGGETQYF	TGTGCCAGCAGCCTCAGCGGGGGGGCTGGAGGAGAGACCCAGTACTTC
TRBV6-6	-	15	-	TRBJ1-1	CASSFFGGGNTEAFF	TGTGCCAGCAGTTTCTTTGGGGGGGGGAACACTGAAGCTTTCTTT
TRBV6-5	-	13	-	TRBJ2-5	CASSWAPQETQYF	TGTGCCAGCAGTTGGGCTCCCCAAGAGACCCAGTACTTC
TRBV10-2	-	13	-	TRBJ2-3	CVGGGAGADTQYF	TGCGTAGGCGGAGGGGCCGGGGCAGATACGCAGTATTTT
TRBV29-1	TRBD1	15	few	TRBJ2-1	CSAERRDRGYNEQFF	TGCAGCGCCGAGAGGCGGGACAGGGGATACAATGAGCAGTTCTTC
TRBV9	TRBD1	15	-	TRBJ1-3	CASSKGQGSGNTIYF	TGTGCCAGCAGCAAAGGACAGGGTTCTGGAAACACCATATATTTT
TRBV5-8	TRBD1	13	-	TRBJ1-2	CASSQTGLGGYTF	TGTGCCAGCAGCCAGACAGGGCTAGGGGGCTACACCTTC
TRBV2	TRBD1	15	-	TRBJ2-7	CASRDSGTGTYEQYF	TGTGCCAGCAGGGATTCCGGGACAGGGACCTACGAGCAGTACTTC
TRBV5-4	-	17	-	TRBJ2-1	CASSLAGRGGSYNEQFF	TGTGCCAGCAGCTTAGCAGGAAGAGGGGGCTCCTACAATGAGCAGTTCTTC
TRBV4-2	TRBD2	17	few	TRBJ2-2	CASSQVPSGGQTGELFF	TGTGCCAGCAGCCAAGTACCTAGCGGGGGCCAAACCGGGGAGCTGTTTTTT
TRBV9	TRBD2	17	once	TRBJ2-3	CASSVAGGPPSTDTQYF	TGTGCCAGCAGCGTAGCGGGGGGGCCTCCTAGCACAGATACGCAGTATTTT
TRBV30	TRBD1	15	-	TRBJ2-7	CAWSGDRGASYEQYF	TGTGCCTGGAGTGGGGACAGGGGCGCCTCCTACGAGCAGTACTTC
TRBV19	-	13	-	TRBJ1-5	CASSKGIAQPQHF	TGTGCCAGTAGTAAGGGGATTGCTCAGCCCCAGCATTTT
TRBV4-1	-	18	-	TRBJ2-7	CASSPARGGLGTPYEQYF	TGCGCCAGCAGCCCGGCAAGGGGGGGGCTGGGGACCCCCTACGAGCAGTACTTC
TRBV20-1	-	15	-	TRBJ2-1	CSASKGLGVYDEQFF	TGCAGTGCTAGTAAGGGGCTAGGAGTATACGATGAGCAGTTCTTC
TRBV30	-	15	-	TRBJ1-1	CAWSVILAGDTEAFF	TGTGCCTGGAGTGTAATCTTGGCAGGGGACACTGAAGCTTTCTTT
TRBV3-1/TRBV3-2	TRBD2	20	once	TRBJ2-4	CASSPNVWTSGGITKNIQYF	TGTGCCAGCAGCCCAAACGTTTGGACTAGCGGGGGGATAACCAAAAACATTCAGTACTTC
TRBV24-1	TRBD1	17	-	TRBJ2-3	CATSDLDRDRGTDTQYF	TGTGCCACCAGTGACTTAGACCGGGACAGGGGCACAGATACGCAGTATTTT
TRBV4-2	TRBD1	16	-	TRBJ2-3	CASSHAGQGGTDTQYF	TGTGCCAGCAGCCATGCCGGACAGGGGGGCACAGATACGCAGTATTTT
TRBV6-6	TRBD1	15	-	TRBJ2-5	CASSYSRQGRETQYF	TGTGCCAGCAGTTACTCGAGACAGGGCAGGGAGACCCAGTACTTC
TRBV12-3/TRBV12-4	-	12	-	TRBJ1-6	CASSLPIGPLHF	TGTGCCAGCAGTTTACCCATCGGACCCCTCCACTTT
TRBV4-1	-	14	-	TRBJ1-1	CASSSMGAVTEAFF	TGCGCCAGCAGCTCCATGGGGGCGGTCACTGAAGCTTTCTTT
TRBV18	-	15	-	TRBJ2-7	CASSPDGDLSYEQYF	TGTGCCAGCTCACCAGACGGGGATCTTTCCTACGAGCAGTACTTC
TRBV6-5	TRBD1	16	-	TRBJ1-1	CASSSDRDRPDTEAFF	TGTGCCAGCAGTTCGGACCGGGACAGGCCGGACACTGAAGCTTTCTTT
TRBV4-1	-	13	-	TRBJ2-7	CASSQDPAGEQYF	TGCGCCAGCAGCCAAGATCCTGCAGGTGAGCAGTACTTC
TRBV5-1	TRBD2	18	-	TRBJ2-1	CASSLLSVLAGTYNEQFF	TGCGCCAGCAGCTTGCTTAGCGTTCTAGCGGGGACCTACAATGAGCAGTTCTTC
TRBV4-1	-	17	-	TRBJ1-6	CASSHGPVISYNSPLHF	TGCGCCAGCAGCCATGGCCCCGTTATCTCCTATAATTCACCCCTCCACTTT